This section outlines one T cell receptor (beta chain) sequence together with its context. This clonotype occurred a few times. No antigen is known for it. Qualities for individual bases were not recorded, and no much larger clone is one base off. The junction carries 23 bases between V and J, which are trimmed by 7 bases and 8 bases respectively. CDR1 is given as DFQATT and CDR2 as SNEGSKA, both from the germline V gene (reference sequence). Spanning cysteine to phenylalanine, the CDR3 consists of 14 amino acids. The DNA shown is the 42-base CDR3, in frame from base 1. Libraries were prepared through 5' RACE. The sequencer was an Illumina HiSeq 2500. The second PCR ran for roughly 7 to 11 cycles and used a J-beta primer mix along with a sample-barcoded 5' primer. A template-switch 5' adaptor carrying 12 random nucleotides introduced a unique molecular identifier onto each TCR beta cDNA molecule. Each sample yielded at least 2.5 million CDR3-containing paired-end reads. The Mint cDNA synthesis kit, primed by a TRBC-specific oligonucleotide, was used to synthesize first-strand cDNA from all RNA. All cDNA was treated with uracil-DNA glycosylase and then went through a first 18-cycle PCR with the universal primers M1SS and BC2_uni_R. Turning to the authors' computational methods: Normalization of each sample was performed by random selection of 1 million high-quality reads, each carrying a distinct molecular identifier. Instead of being binned into consensus sequences, reads with shared molecular identifiers were discarded. CDR3 identification, clonotype clustering and error correction used MiTCR with a Q25 quality threshold and the strictest error-elimination algorithm. A nonparametric unseen species model with Euler transformation was used to estimate a lower bound on total TCR beta diversity. Starting from the raw public reads, TCRdb applied fastp trimming at Q25, assembled clones with MiXCR and retained in-frame beta chains. Identical CDR3 protein sequences are pooled into one entry, listed with their most common genes and DNA. These V and J calls are TCRdb output, not the study's own analysis. This sample gives under 850,000 distinct CDR3 sequences in total; approximately 35% of them show up just once. The ten top clones hold 13% of the sample.

The data originate from a study of blood T cells in healthy people across ages (dated by TCRdb to between 2014 and 2017). Study-level background: In model experiments, roughly one uniquely barcoded TCR beta cDNA molecule per two T cells was captured by template switching. The donors were divided into four age groups: young (average around 16 years), middle-aged (about 41), aged (approximately 59) and long-lived (approximately 74). To avoid experimental bias, donors of different ages were distributed randomly across sequencing lanes. For two donors (one aged 18 to 30 and one aged 80 or older), the study analyzed two additional independent replicas of 1 million unique cDNA reads from the same blood draw. Using deep sequencing normalized with unique cDNA molecular identifiers, the study measured how TCR beta repertoire diversity changes with age. Overall study results and their limits: Observed TCR beta diversity correlated strongly with the percentage of naive T cells measured by flow cytometry. Compared with the aged group, the long-lived group had more naive CD4+ T cells, fewer expanded clones and increased TCR diversity, suggesting age selection. Conclusive comparison of naive and antigen-experienced compartments was prevented by the profiling of bulk unsorted PBMCs. As age increased, observed TCR beta diversity per million T cells dropped in a roughly linear way, and a significant reduction was already evident by age 40. Total diversity estimates from one million sequenced T cells were considered lower bounds and underestimates. Because the CMV infection status of the donors was unknown, age-related changes in expanded clonotypes may potentially have been confounded.

Donors were 40 or so systemically healthy Caucasian individuals from Russia aged roughly 6 to 100 years. About 10 milliliters of peripheral blood were collected from each donor into EDTA-treated Vacutainer tubes. PBMCs were isolated by Ficoll-Paque density-gradient centrifugation, with at least 6.5 million obtained per sample. Total RNA was extracted from PBMCs with Trizol reagent, with at least 5 micrograms obtained per sample. For every donor, an aliquot of PBMCs went through flow cytometry to measure the percentages of naive CD45RAhigh/CD27high T cells. Sequences were obtained from blood. The chain uses TRBV20-1 and TRBJ1-2; 5 matching bases give a weak D call of TRBD1. This clonotype was obtained from a man between 18 and 29 years old in good health. Here is the DNA: TGCAGTGTAACAGCGGGGGGTGAATTCAACGGCTACACCTTC. Translated, this is CSVTAGGEFNGYTF.